This passage covers 28 T cell receptor beta chains from one sample sequenced in a study of blood T cell repertoires in COVID-19. TCRdb's table, derived via immunoSEQ multiplex PCR, lists solely in-frame clones and lacks some. Of a few hundred thousand clones in the sample, approximately 84% were seen once. Sequences were obtained from PBMCs or T cells enriched from blood (not recorded which). The receptor set was obtained from a man younger than 40 who had recovered from COVID-19.

This sequence joins TRBV27 and TRBJ1-2; TRBD1 matches at 7 bases. The CDR3 contains 16 residues. Germline V CDR1 and CDR2: MNHEY, SMNVEV (reference sequence). The trim removed 6 bases at V and 5 bases at J, leaving 15 bases unmatched. As DNA, the CDR3 is TGTGCCAGCAGGACTTTTACCTCGACAGGGAAGTATGGCTACACCTTC. Translation: CASRTFTSTGKYGYTF.

This clone was recorded a few times. The V gene is TRBV28, the J gene TRBJ1-6; 10 nucleotides line up with TRBD1. The CDR3 runs 17 residues. V was clipped by 6 bases and J by 9 bases; unmatched bases: 14. Germline V gene sequence: CDR1 MDHEN, CDR2 SYDVKM. For the CDR3, the DNA is TGTGCCAGCAGACCGGACAGGGGGGGTTTTGTAGTTTCACCCCTCCACTTT. It specifies CASRPDRGGFVVSPLHF.

The rearrangement links TRBV19 to TRBJ2-1; TRBD2 might be the D (6 bases). Trimming removed 6 bases at V and 3 bases at J, with 9 bases between. This CDR3 contains 13 residues. In germline, CDR1 is LNHDA, CDR2 SQIVND (reference sequence). The CDR3 here is CASSTTSYNEQFF. In DNA, the CDR3 is TGTGCCAGTAGCACGACTAGCTACAATGAGCAGTTCTTC.

The rearrangement uses TRBV5-4 and TRBJ2-4; TRBD2 agrees at 7 bases. With V trimmed by 6 bases and J by 1 base, 10 bases remained unmatched. CDR3 length: 16 residues. The germline V gene encodes CDR1 SGHNT and CDR2 YYREEE (reference sequence). CDR3 bases: TGTGCCAGCACCCGGGGCGGGAGTACGGCCAAAAACATTCAGTACTTC. It codes for CASTRGGSTAKNIQYF.

This clone was found once. The rearrangement joins TRBV19 to TRBJ1-1; D gene uncertain. V was shortened by 7 bases and J by 7 bases, with 13 bases between the two germline ends. Germline V lookup: CDR1 LNHDA, CDR2 SQIVND (reference sequence). The CDR3 length is 12 residues. CDR3 residues: CASNRGSGEAFF. In DNA, the CDR3 is TGTGCCAGTAATCGGGGTTCAGGTGAAGCTTTCTTT.

J is TRBJ2-3 and V is TRBV19; D may be TRBD1 (8 bases). Deletions cut 8 bases from V and 0 bases from J, with 12 bases between. This CDR3 has 14 amino acids. Germline CDR1 is LNHDA and CDR2 is SQIVND (reference sequence). The CDR3 here is CASGRDRSTDTQYF. CDR3 DNA: TGTGCCAGTGGGAGGGACAGGAGCACAGATACGCAGTATTTT.

The rearrangement uses TRBV15 and TRBJ2-3, with 9 bases aligning to TRBD2. CDR1 LNHNV and CDR2 YYDKDF come from the germline V gene (reference sequence). V trimming: 1 base; J trimming: 1 base; junction bases outside the gene matches: 9. The CDR3 length is 18 residues. In DNA, the CDR3 is TGTGCCACCAGCAGAGTAGGACTGACTAGCGGACGCACAGATACGCAGTATTTT. This codes for CATSRVGLTSGRTDTQYF. The variable domain in full, with the rest retrieved from reference TRBV15 and TRBJ2-3, is DAMVIQNPRYQVTQFGKPVTLSCSQTLNHNVMYWYQQKSSQAPKLLFHYYDKDFNNEADTPDNFQSRRPNTSFCFLDIRSPGLGDTAMYLCATSRVGLTSGRTDTQYFGPGTRLTVL.

This sequence joins TRBV6-1 and TRBJ1-1, with D possibly being TRBD1 (6 bases). CDR1 and CDR2 from the germline V gene are MNHNS and SASEGT. The CDR3 covers 14 residues. V was pared by 5 bases and J by 1 base, with 11 bases between. The CDR3 DNA is TGTGCCAGCAGTAAACAACAGGGGAACACTGAAGCTTTCTTT. Its protein is CASSKQQGNTEAFF.

The gene calls are TRBV5-6 and TRBJ2-2, with TRBD2 matching over 7 bases. The V gene end was trimmed by 8 bases and the J gene end by 0 bases; junction bases not matched to a gene: 10. The CDR3 runs to 16 residues. Per germline, CDR1 SGHDT and CDR2 YYEEEE. The CDR3 protein is CASYFTGGTNTGELFF. The CDR3 DNA follows: TGTGCCAGTTACTTTACCGGGGGGACGAACACCGGGGAGCTGTTTTTT.

V is TRBV3-1 (or the pseudogene TRBV3-2) and J is TRBJ2-1; D remains unclear. The CDR3 length is 11 residues. V lost 1 base and J lost 12, with 7 bases in between. Germline CDR1 and CDR2: LGHDT and YNNKEL (reference sequence). Written as DNA, the CDR3 is TGTGCCAGCAGCCAAGCAGGTTGGCAGTTCTTC. This encodes CASSQAGWQFF.

The V and J genes are TRBV6-5 and TRBJ2-1, with 8 bases aligning to TRBD2. Unmatched junction bases numbered 10, after V lost 10 bases and J lost 5 bases. This CDR3 has 14 amino acids. Germline CDR1 MNHEY, CDR2 SVGAGI. The CDR3 bases are TGTGCCACCCACAGAGCGGGGGTCGACAATGAGCAGTTCTTC. As protein: CATHRAGVDNEQFF.

The chain recombines TRBV3-1 (or the pseudogene TRBV3-2) with TRBJ2-3; 13 nucleotides agree with TRBD2. The CDR3 is made up of 19 amino acids. Germline V gene sequence: CDR1 LGHDT, CDR2 YNNKEL (reference sequence). The ends lost 1 base at V and 1 base at J; junction bases unmatched: 8. CDR3 in DNA: TGTGCCAGCAGCCAAGGTCTACTAGCGGGAGGGAGACGCACAGATACGCAGTATTTT. Protein product: CASSQGLLAGGRRTDTQYF.

The chain joins TRBV21-1 to TRBJ2-5; TRBD2, the D gene given by the table, was not confirmed from the DNA. TRBV21-1 is annotated as a pseudogene. The CDR3 covers 18 residues. The CDR3 is CASSKRTRREIDEETQYF. In nucleotides, the CDR3 is TGTGCCAGCAGCAAAAGGACGCGGCGGGAAATCGACGAAGAGACCCAGTACTTC.

This chain connects TRBV10-1 to TRBJ1-2; TRBD1 might be the D (6 bases). The germline V gene encodes CDR1 WNHNN and CDR2 SYGVQD (reference sequence). Deletions cut 0 bases from V and 7 bases from J, with 9 bases between. This CDR3 region has 13 residues. Here the CDR3 DNA reads TGCGCCAGCAGTGAGTCACGGGACACTGGCTACACCTTC. It translates to CASSESRDTGYTF.

The chain combines TRBV7-2 with TRBJ2-7, with a possible D match to TRBD2 (6 bases). V was shortened by 3 bases and J by 10 bases, with 28 bases between the two germline ends. Germline-derived CDR1 and CDR2 are SGHTA and FQGNSA. The CDR3 has 17 residues. The DNA for the CDR3 is TGTGCCAGCAGCTTGCAGGATCGGAGGGACGGGCGAGCGCGACAGTACTTC. Translating it yields CASSLQDRRDGRARQYF.

The chain uses TRBV1 and TRBJ1-6; the table assigns TRBD1, which was not confirmed against the DNA. TRBV1 is deemed a pseudogene. The length of the CDR3 is 15 residues. The CDR3 bases are TGCACCAAGTCCGACCAGGACAGGGTGCCCTCACCCCTCCACTTT. Its protein product is CTKSDQDRVPSPLHF.

This clone appeared a single time. This chain joins TRBV11-1 and TRBJ1-2; D perhaps matches TRBD1 (6 bases). Germline CDR1 is SGHAT and CDR2 is FQDESV (reference sequence). V shed 5 bases and J shed 6 bases, with 13 bases lying between them. The CDR3 runs to 13 residues. As DNA, the CDR3 is TGTGCCAGCAGCGCGCACAGGGAACATGGCTACACCTTC. Amino acids: CASSAHREHGYTF.

The chain joins TRBV2 to TRBJ1-1; a weak D match, TRBD1 (5 bases). In germline, CDR1 is SNHLY, CDR2 FYNNEI. This CDR3 spans 13 amino acids. V was shortened by 2 bases and J by 1 base, with 5 bases between the two germline ends. The CDR3 nucleotides are TGTGCCAGCAGTGAACAGGGGAACACTGAAGCTTTCTTT. This gives the protein CASSEQGNTEAFF.

The gene calls are TRBV12-5 and TRBJ1-6, with D maybe TRBD1 (6 bases). Germline V gene data show CDR1 as LGHNT and CDR2 as FRNRAP. This CDR3 region has 17 residues. V lost 6 bases to trimming and J lost 0 bases, with 15 bases between them. CDR3 in amino acids: CASGLGTTSSYNSPLHF. The CDR3 bases are TGTGCTAGTGGGCTTGGGACAACGAGCTCCTATAATTCACCCCTCCACTTT.

The chain combines TRBV19 with TRBJ1-1, with D perhaps TRBD1 (6 bases). CDR3 size: 13 residues. The germline gives CDR1 LNHDA, CDR2 SQIVND (reference sequence). Trimming cost V 3 bases and J 5 bases, with 10 bases left between them. The CDR3 DNA reads as TGTGCCAGTAGTATCAACAGGGTTACTGAAGCTTTCTTT. This encodes CASSINRVTEAFF.

This chain connects TRBV5-1 to TRBJ1-3; 8 bases line up with TRBD1. This CDR3 is 16 amino acids long. CDR1 SGHRS and CDR2 YFSETQ come from the germline V gene. After removal of 2 bases from V and 3 bases from J, the junction contained 7 bases not matched to a gene. CDR3 amino acids: CASSFRSGGFGNTIYF. The CDR3 DNA reads TGCGCCAGCAGCTTTCGCTCAGGGGGCTTTGGAAACACCATATATTTT.

The chain uses TRBV6-5 and TRBJ1-1, with D hard to call. Germline CDR1 MNHEY, CDR2 SVGAGI. This CDR3 spans 12 amino acids. V lost 6 bases and J 5 bases, leaving 10 bases between the germline ends. CDR3 DNA sequence: TGTGCCAGCAGGGGAAGGGAGACTGAAGCTTTCTTT. Translating gives CASRGRETEAFF.

The chain couples TRBV5-1 to TRBJ1-1; 11 bases align to TRBD1. The CDR3 runs to 15 residues. Germline lookup yields CDR1 SGHRS and CDR2 YFSETQ. The V and J ends lost 4 bases and 3 bases, in that order; junction bases with no gene match: 5. This CDR3 is CASSRTGGLDTEAFF. The CDR3 coding sequence is TGCGCCAGCAGCCGGACAGGGGGCTTGGACACTGAAGCTTTCTTT.

A single count supports this clone. The chain has TRBV2 and TRBJ2-7; D perhaps matches TRBD2 (6 bases). Trimming took 1 base from V and 0 from J, leaving 13 bases between them. CDR3 length: 16 amino acids. Germline CDR1 reads SNHLY; CDR2 reads FYNNEI. The CDR3 DNA sequence: TGTGCCAGCAGTGAAGGCTTGATCGGGAGCTCCTACGAGCAGTACTTC. Translated: CASSEGLIGSSYEQYF.

V and J are TRBV11-2 and TRBJ2-3; TRBD1 matches 9 bases. CDR3 size: 15 residues. From germline, CDR1 is SGHAT and CDR2 FQNNGV. The J segment lost 0 bases and the V segment lost 4 bases, leaving 2 bases of the junction unmatched. This CDR3 is CASSSGTGSTDTQYF. The CDR3 nucleotides read TGTGCCAGCAGCTCCGGGACAGGGAGCACAGATACGCAGTATTTT.

The chain links TRBV5-5 to TRBJ1-2, with a weak D call TRBD1 (5 bases). The V and J ends lost 5 bases and 8 bases respectively, with 19 bases between them. The CDR3 runs to 14 residues. Germline V gene sequence: CDR1 SGHKS, CDR2 YYEKEE (reference sequence). The CDR3 reads CASRLPGGVRGYTF. In nucleotides, the CDR3 is TGTGCCAGCAGACTCCCCGGGGGGGTGAGGGGCTACACCTTC.

DNA for the CDR3: TGTGCCAGCAAATCCGGACAGGGAGTTAATGGGGCCAACGTCCTGACTTTC. Translated, it gives CASKSGQGVNGANVLTF. The chain recombines TRBV7-2 with TRBJ2-6, with 8 bases identical to TRBD1. Losses at the gene ends were 7 bases for V and 3 bases for J; bases not matched to a gene: 11. The CDR3 totals 17 residues. CDR1 is SGHTA and CDR2 is FQGNSA in the germline V gene.

CDR3 bases: TGTGCCTGGAGTGCCGACAGGGGCACTGAAGCTTTCTTT. Protein: CAWSADRGTEAFF. This chain links TRBV30 with TRBJ1-1; 8 bases map to TRBD1. CDR1 is GTSNPN, CDR2 SVGIG, per germline (reference sequence). The CDR3 spans 13 residues. With 1 base clipped from V and 4 bases from J, the junction kept 2 bases outside the gene matches.